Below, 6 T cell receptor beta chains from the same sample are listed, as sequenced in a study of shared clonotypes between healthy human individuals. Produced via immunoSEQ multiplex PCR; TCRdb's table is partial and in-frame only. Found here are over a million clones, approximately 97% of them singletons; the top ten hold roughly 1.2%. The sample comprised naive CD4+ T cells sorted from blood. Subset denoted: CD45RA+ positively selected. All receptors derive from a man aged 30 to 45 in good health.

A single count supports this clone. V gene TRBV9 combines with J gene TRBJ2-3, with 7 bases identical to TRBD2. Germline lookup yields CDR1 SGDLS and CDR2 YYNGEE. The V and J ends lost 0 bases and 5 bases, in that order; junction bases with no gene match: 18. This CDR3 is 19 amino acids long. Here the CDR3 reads CASSVAPSGTLAGGDTQYF. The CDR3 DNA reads TGTGCCAGCAGCGTAGCTCCTAGCGGAACACTCGCCGGGGGAGATACGCAGTATTTT.

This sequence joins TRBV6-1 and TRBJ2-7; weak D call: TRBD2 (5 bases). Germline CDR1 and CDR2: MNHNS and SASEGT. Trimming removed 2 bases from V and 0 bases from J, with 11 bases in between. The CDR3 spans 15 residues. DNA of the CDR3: TGTGCCAGCAGTGAACCCGGGGTGGGCTCCTACGAGCAGTACTTC. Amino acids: CASSEPGVGSYEQYF.

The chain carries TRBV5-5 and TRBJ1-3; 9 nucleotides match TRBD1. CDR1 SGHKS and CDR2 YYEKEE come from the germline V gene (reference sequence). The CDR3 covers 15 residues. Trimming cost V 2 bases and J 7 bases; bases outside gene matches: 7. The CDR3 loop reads CASSFNPTGGNTIYF. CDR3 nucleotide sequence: TGTGCCAGCAGCTTCAACCCAACAGGGGGCAACACCATATATTTT.

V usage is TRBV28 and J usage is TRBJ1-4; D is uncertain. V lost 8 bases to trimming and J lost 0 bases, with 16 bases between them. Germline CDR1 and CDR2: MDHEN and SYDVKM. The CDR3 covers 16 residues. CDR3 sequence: CASEIVPGATNEKLFF. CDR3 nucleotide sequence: TGTGCCAGCGAGATCGTGCCAGGCGCAACTAATGAAAAACTGTTTTTT.

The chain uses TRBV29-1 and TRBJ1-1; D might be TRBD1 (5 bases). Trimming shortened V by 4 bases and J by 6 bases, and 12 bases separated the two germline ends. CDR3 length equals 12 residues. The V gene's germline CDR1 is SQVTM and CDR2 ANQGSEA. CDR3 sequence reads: CSVVRDLPEAFF. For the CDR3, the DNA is TGCAGCGTTGTCAGGGACCTCCCTGAAGCTTTCTTT.

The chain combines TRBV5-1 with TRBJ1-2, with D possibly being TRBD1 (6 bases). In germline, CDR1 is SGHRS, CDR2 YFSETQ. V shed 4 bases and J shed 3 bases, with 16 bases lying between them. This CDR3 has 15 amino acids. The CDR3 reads CASSIKTGADYGYTF. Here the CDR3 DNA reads TGCGCCAGCAGCATAAAGACAGGAGCGGACTATGGCTACACCTTC.